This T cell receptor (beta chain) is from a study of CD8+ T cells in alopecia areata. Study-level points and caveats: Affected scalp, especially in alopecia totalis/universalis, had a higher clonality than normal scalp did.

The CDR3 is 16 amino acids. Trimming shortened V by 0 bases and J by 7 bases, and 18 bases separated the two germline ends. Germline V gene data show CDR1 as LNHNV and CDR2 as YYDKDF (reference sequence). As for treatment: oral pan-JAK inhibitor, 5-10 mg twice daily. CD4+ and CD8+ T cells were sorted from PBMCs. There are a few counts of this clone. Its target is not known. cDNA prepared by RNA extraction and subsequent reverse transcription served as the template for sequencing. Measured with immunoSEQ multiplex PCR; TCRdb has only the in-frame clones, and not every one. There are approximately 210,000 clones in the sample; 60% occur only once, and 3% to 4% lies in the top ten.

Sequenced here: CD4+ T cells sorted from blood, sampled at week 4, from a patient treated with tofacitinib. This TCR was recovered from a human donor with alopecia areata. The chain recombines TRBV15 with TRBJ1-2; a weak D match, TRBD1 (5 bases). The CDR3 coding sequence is TGTGCCACCAGCAGAGAGGCACAAACCCAGGGCGGTGGCTACACCTTC. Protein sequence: CATSREAQTQGGGYTF.